This T cell receptor beta chain was sequenced in a study of cytomegalovirus exposure and HLA in healthy donors. Primers for the PCR totalled 60 Vbeta and 13 Jbeta. TCRdb keeps only in-frame clones here, not all; method: immunoSEQ multiplex PCR. The sample includes about 160,000 clones, nearly 80% of them seen just once. The CDR3 runs to 12 residues. Germline CDR1 reads MDHEN; CDR2 reads SYDVKM. Trimming removed 6 bases from V and 4 bases from J, with 9 bases in between. The origin of this receptor is a woman aged 35 to 49 in good health and CMV-seronegative. Sequencing was done on a sample of PBMCs. The chain links TRBV28 to TRBJ1-2; D unresolved. CDR3 nucleotides: TGTGCCAGCAGCTGGGAGGTCTATGGCTACACCTTC. Encoded protein: CASSWEVYGYTF.